A single sample gave rise to the 24 T cell receptor beta chains below, sequenced in a study of graft-versus-host responses after intestinal transplantation. Repertoires were generated with immunoSEQ multiplex PCR, while TCRdb's copy carries only in-frame clones and drops some. The sample yields roughly 110,000 clones, 93% seen once. Their recognized antigens are unknown. Sequencing was performed on unstimulated CD8+ T cells sorted from spleen or lymph node cells, taken before transplant. These TCRs come from a human donor who was the organ donor for an intestinal transplant.

The chain carries TRBV4-1 and TRBJ2-7, with a tentative D call TRBD2 (6 bases). Germline V gene data show CDR1 as MGHRA and CDR2 as YSYEKL. V lost 0 bases to trimming and J lost 3 bases, with 12 bases between them. This CDR3 spans 15 amino acids. CDR3: CASSQDRDWGYEQYF. Written as DNA, the CDR3 is TGCGCCAGCAGCCAAGATCGGGACTGGGGCTACGAGCAGTACTTC.

This CDR3 is CASAPRTGGYEQYF. CDR3 sequence (DNA): TGTGCCAGCGCCCCCCGGACAGGGGGCTACGAGCAGTACTTC. V gene TRBV6-5 combines with J gene TRBJ2-7; TRBD1 matches 10 bases. The CDR3 has 14 amino acids. The J segment lost 3 bases and the V segment lost 8 bases, leaving 7 bases of the junction unmatched. Germline V CDR1 and CDR2: MNHEY, SVGAGI.

The V and J genes are TRBV5-6 and TRBJ2-1; D not resolved. Trimming pared 4 bases from V and 9 bases from J, leaving 8 bases between. Germline-derived CDR1 and CDR2 are SGHDT and YYEEEE. The CDR3 is made up of 11 amino acids. The CDR3 spells CASSGVGEQFF. CDR3 nucleotides: TGTGCCAGCAGCGGAGTGGGTGAGCAGTTCTTC.

The gene calls are TRBV5-1 and TRBJ2-3; the D is unclear. The germline V and J ends were trimmed by 1 base and 4 bases, with 13 bases remaining between them. The CDR3 is 15 residues long. Per germline, CDR1 SGHRS and CDR2 YFSETQ. CDR3 residues: CASSLSASYPDTQYF. Here the CDR3 DNA reads TGCGCCAGCAGCTTGAGTGCTAGTTATCCAGATACGCAGTATTTT.

V is TRBV13 and J is TRBJ2-3; 7 bases align to TRBD2. The CDR3 has 16 amino acids. V lost 0 bases, J lost 4 bases, and 7 bases stayed unmatched. Germline V gives CDR1 PRHDT, CDR2 FYEKMQ (reference sequence). CDR3 region: CASSLGQGLEADTQYF. CDR3 DNA: TGTGCCAGCAGCTTAGGCCAAGGACTAGAAGCAGATACGCAGTATTTT. Variable domain in full (rest from reference TRBV13 and TRBJ2-3): AAGVIQSPRHLIKEKRETATLKCYPIPRHDTVYWYQQGPGQDPQFLISFYEKMQSDKGSIPDRFSAQQFSDYHSELNMSSLELGDSALYFCASSLGQGLEADTQYFGPGTRLTVL.

The CDR3 reads CASSPGTVNTGELFF. The CDR3 DNA sequence: TGTGCCAGCAGTCCTGGGACAGTGAACACCGGGGAGCTGTTTTTT. The chain joins TRBV5-4 to TRBJ2-2, with 7 bases matching TRBD1. Germline assignment: CDR1 SGHNT and CDR2 YYREEE (reference sequence). The CDR3 covers 15 residues. The V segment lost 5 bases and the J segment 1 base; nucleotides outside the gene matches: 5.

The rearrangement joins TRBV7-2 to TRBJ2-7, with D hard to call. Trimming left V 4 bases short and J 3 bases short, with 7 bases between. This CDR3 has 12 amino acids. CDR1 SGHTA and CDR2 FQGNSA come from the germline V gene. As DNA, the CDR3 is TGTGCCAGCAGCTATGTGGTCTACGAGCAGTACTTC. This sequence encodes CASSYVVYEQYF.

The rearrangement uses TRBV6-5 and TRBJ2-7; the D gene is possibly TRBD2 (6 bases). The CDR3 totals 14 residues. The V gene's germline CDR1 is MNHEY and CDR2 SVGAGI. V was clipped by 5 bases and J by 0 bases, with 11 bases between them. The CDR3 loop is CASSGAGSSYEQYF. The CDR3, as DNA: TGTGCCAGCAGTGGTGCCGGGAGCTCCTACGAGCAGTACTTC.

The chain uses TRBV2 and TRBJ2-7, with a weak D call TRBD1 (6 bases). V was cut by 6 bases and J by 0 bases, with 36 bases left in between. Germline CDR1 is SNHLY and CDR2 is FYNNEI. There are 22 residues in the CDR3. The CDR3 region is CASRGLEQGTEDRPFFSYEQYF. CDR3 nucleotides: TGTGCCAGCAGGGGATTGGAACAGGGCACAGAAGATAGGCCCTTTTTCTCCTACGAGCAGTACTTC.

The chain combines TRBV11-2 with TRBJ2-3; D may be TRBD2 (5 bases). Germline CDR1 and CDR2: SGHAT and FQNNGV. The CDR3 spans 15 residues. V lost 2 bases to trimming and J lost 2 bases, with 11 bases between them. The CDR3 spells CASSLSGFPTDTQYF. CDR3 DNA: TGTGCCAGCAGCTTAAGCGGTTTCCCCACAGATACGCAGTATTTT. Complete variable domain (other parts from reference TRBV11-2 and TRBJ2-3): EAGVAQSPRYKIIEKRQSVAFWCNPISGHATLYWYQQILGQGPKLLIQFQNNGVVDDSQLPKDRFSAERLKGVDSTLKIQPAKLEDSAVYLCASSLSGFPTDTQYFGPGTRLTVL.

This clone has only one observation. This chain links TRBV28 with TRBJ2-7; D unclear. In germline, CDR1 is MDHEN, CDR2 SYDVKM. V was pared by 3 bases and J by 7 bases, with 7 bases between. This CDR3 has 11 residues. The CDR3 bases are TGTGCCAGCAGTTTTAATCTTGAGCAGTACTTC. Protein: CASSFNLEQYF.

CDR3: CASSYDRETEAFF. CDR3 nucleotide sequence: TGTGCCAGCAGCTATGACAGGGAGACTGAAGCTTTCTTT. The chain is built from TRBV13 and TRBJ1-1; 7 bases line up with TRBD1. The CDR3 covers 13 residues. Germline assignment: CDR1 PRHDT and CDR2 FYEKMQ (reference sequence). V dropped 4 bases and J dropped 5; count of bases not matched to a gene: 4.

This chain connects TRBV30 to TRBJ1-2, with 8 bases identical to TRBD1. Per the germline V gene, CDR1 is GTSNPN and CDR2 is SVGIG (reference sequence). The CDR3 has 14 amino acids. V was pared by 0 bases and J by 14 bases, with 14 bases of the junction left unmatched. The CDR3 is CAWSVDGMGQARTF. The CDR3 bases are TGTGCCTGGAGTGTAGATGGGATGGGACAGGCCCGGACCTTC.

The chain couples TRBV11-2 to TRBJ1-2; 8 bases map to TRBD1. Per the germline V gene, CDR1 is SGHAT and CDR2 is FQNNGV. V lost 5 bases to trimming and J lost 5 bases; unmatched junction nucleotides: 10. The CDR3 loop spans 15 amino acids. CDR3 sequence: CASSPRTGWRYGYTF. The CDR3 coding sequence is TGTGCCAGCAGCCCCCGGACAGGGTGGAGGTATGGCTACACCTTC. The full variable domain, rest sourced from reference TRBV11-2 and TRBJ1-2, is EAGVAQSPRYKIIEKRQSVAFWCNPISGHATLYWYQQILGQGPKLLIQFQNNGVVDDSQLPKDRFSAERLKGVDSTLKIQPAKLEDSAVYLCASSPRTGWRYGYTFGSGTRLTVV.

V usage is TRBV9 and J usage is TRBJ1-1; maybe TRBD1 (5 bases). Per the germline V gene, CDR1 is SGDLS and CDR2 is YYNGEE. The CDR3 consists of 18 residues. The V end lost 3 bases, the J end lost 0 bases, and 21 bases lay between the germline ends. CDR3 amino acids: CASSGGTGAKGMNTEAFF. The CDR3 DNA is TGTGCCAGCAGCGGGGGGACCGGGGCAAAGGGGATGAACACTGAAGCTTTCTTT.

This clone appeared a single time. V and J are TRBV27 and TRBJ2-1; 9 positions agree with TRBD1. The CDR3 is made up of 15 amino acids. Germline-derived CDR1 and CDR2 are MNHEY and SMNVEV (reference sequence). Trimming cost V 3 bases and J 1 base; bases outside gene matches: 1. CDR3 sequence (DNA): TGTGCCAGCAGTTTCGGGACAGGGTCCTACAATGAGCAGTTCTTC. Amino acid sequence: CASSFGTGSYNEQFF.

The chain employs TRBV5-4 and TRBJ2-3; D unclear. V lost 5 bases and J lost 0, with 7 bases in between. Germline V CDR1 and CDR2: SGHNT, YYREEE (reference sequence). This CDR3 comprises 13 residues. Here the CDR3 DNA reads TGTGCCAGCAGGTTCGAGAGCACAGATACGCAGTATTTT. Translated, it gives CASRFESTDTQYF.

This clone was found once. V and J are TRBV28 and TRBJ2-7, with D possibly matching TRBD2 (5 bases). V lost 3 bases and J 6 bases, leaving 18 bases between the germline ends. Germline V lookup: CDR1 MDHEN, CDR2 SYDVKM. CDR3 length: 15 amino acids. The CDR3 protein is CASSFGRAVPFEQYF. The CDR3 DNA is TGTGCCAGCAGTTTCGGGCGAGCGGTTCCCTTCGAGCAGTACTTC.

The gene calls are TRBV7-9 and TRBJ2-3; possibly TRBD1 for D (6 bases). The CDR3 covers 16 residues. Germline V CDR1 and CDR2: SEHNR, FQNEAQ (reference sequence). With 2 bases removed from V and 2 bases from J, the gap between germline ends came to 14 bases. DNA for the CDR3: TGTGCCAGCAGCTTATCAGGGGCCGGGGCCACAGATACGCAGTATTTT. Encoded protein: CASSLSGAGATDTQYF.

This chain uses TRBV28 with TRBJ2-3; TRBD2 might be the D (6 bases). The germline V gene encodes CDR1 MDHEN and CDR2 SYDVKM. V gave up 3 bases and J gave up 2 bases, with 12 bases separating them. The CDR3 length is 15 residues. As DNA, the CDR3 is TGTGCCAGCAGTTTCAGTCGGGAGACCACAGATACGCAGTATTTT. It yields the protein CASSFSRETTDTQYF.

The chain recombines TRBV9 with TRBJ1-4; D remains unclear. The CDR3 sequence is 12 residues long. Between the trimmed V and J ends, which lost 0 bases and 7 bases, there was a span of 4 bases. Looked up from germline, CDR1 is SGDLS and CDR2 is YYNGEE. This CDR3 is CASSVDGEKLFF. The DNA for the CDR3 is TGTGCCAGCAGCGTAGATGGTGAAAAACTGTTTTTT.

The genes are TRBV9 and TRBJ1-1; 9 bases map to TRBD1. Germline lookup yields CDR1 SGDLS and CDR2 YYNGEE. The V gene end was trimmed by 0 bases and the J gene end by 7 bases; junction bases not matched to a gene: 7. The CDR3 is 15 amino acids. Written as DNA, the CDR3 is TGTGCCAGCAGCGTAGATATCGGGACAGGGATTGAAGCTTTCTTT. It yields the protein CASSVDIGTGIEAFF.

To note about this clone: This specimen includes other DNA sequences encoding the same CDR3. The chain joins TRBV4-3 to TRBJ2-7; 10 nucleotides match TRBD2. V shed 0 bases and J 0 bases; nucleotides not matched to a gene: 2. The CDR3 runs 16 residues. Germline V gene data show CDR1 as LGHNA and CDR2 as YSLEER. CDR3 DNA sequence: TGCGCCAGCAGCCAAGAGTTAGCGGGAGGCTCCTACGAGCAGTACTTC. Translation gives CASSQELAGGSYEQYF.

This chain links TRBV7-8 with TRBJ2-5; a possible D gene is TRBD1 (7 bases). V was pared by 5 bases and J by 2 bases, with 15 bases between. CDR1 and CDR2 (germline): SGHVS, FQNEAQ. The length of the CDR3 is 15 residues. The CDR3 DNA reads as TGTGCCAGCAGCCGCGCGACAGGGAGGCAAGAGACCCAGTACTTC. Translated: CASSRATGRQETQYF.